The subject of this entry is one T cell receptor beta chain. No antigen is known for it. Sorted subsets were amplified in replicate PCRs using approximately 200 ng DNA, roughly 30,000 T cell genomes. Assay: immunoSEQ multiplex PCR; the TCRdb copy retains only in-frame clones and omits some. The table includes 2,500,000 or so clones, just under 95% detected once. The data are from a study of shared clonotypes between healthy human individuals. Broader study findings: Non-shared clonotypes had lower generation probabilities than those shared by all four donors. Researchers sampled blood only, noting tissue repertoires likely differ. Naive subsets generally had larger estimated richness than memory subsets.

There are 14 residues in the CDR3. V was trimmed by 2 bases and J by 6 bases, leaving 12 bases between them. Germline CDR1 reads SGHRS; CDR2 reads YFSETQ. The chain recombines TRBV5-1 with TRBJ2-1; D uncertain. Material: naive CD4+ T cells from PBMCs. The subset is: CD45RA+ positively selected. The TCR originated in a man between 18 and 35 years old in good health. Some clones in this sample may be carry-over from other donors' samples. CDR3 in DNA: TGCGCCAGCAGCTTTGGAGCAGTGCCCAATGAGCAGTTCTTC. Translation gives CASSFGAVPNEQFF.